Below are 27 T cell receptor beta chains sequenced from a single sample in a study of vaccination and CD4 T cells after COVID-19 (dated by TCRdb to the early 2020s). Library creation used PCR. These reads were obtained on an Illumina iSeq 100. At the Johns Hopkins FTIC core, DNA from the cultured CD4+ T cells underwent TCR sequencing with the Oncomine TCR Beta short-read assay. TCRdb applied fastp at Q25 and MiXCR to the public reads, then kept only in-frame beta chains. Each CDR3 protein gets just one entry, which takes the most common genes and DNA from the rows behind it. The sample records some 5,300 distinct CDR3 sequences, about 30% of which are singletons. The ten biggest clones cover 20% to 25% of the sample. For these receptors, no antigen is known. What the treatment or condition label conveys for this sample: roughly 11-day PBMC culture with coronavirus spike peptide pools or control peptides (ViraFEST assay).

This specimen was CD4+ T cells from blood, cultured in vitro, taken after SARS-CoV-2 vaccination. The receptor set was obtained from a human donor who had recovered from COVID-19.

The CDR3 loop is CSANKDTTYEQYF. The CDR3 DNA follows: TGCAGTGCCAACAAAGACACAACCTACGAGCAGTACTTC. The V call is TRBV20-1, the J call TRBJ2-7; no clear D gene. The V gene lost 6 bases and the J gene lost 2 bases, with 14 bases spanning the gap. Germline V gene sequence: CDR1 DFQATT, CDR2 SNEGSKA (reference sequence). CDR3 length: 13 residues.

By share of the sample, this clonotype is large (0.1 to 1%). This sequence joins TRBV7-2 and TRBJ1-6; no definite D call. CDR1 and CDR2 from the germline V gene are SGHTA and FQGNSA. The CDR3 is 13 residues long. V lost 4 bases, J lost 11 bases, and 12 bases lay in between. The CDR3 DNA sequence: TGTGCCAGCAGCTCAACAGCGAGAGCACCCCTCCACTTT. Protein sequence: CASSSTARAPLHF.

This clonotype was detected a few times. J is TRBJ1-6 and V is TRBV20-1, with D possibly TRBD1 on 5 matching bases. The CDR3 extends over 16 amino acids. V lost 6 bases and J 0 bases, leaving 15 bases between the germline ends. Germline V gene lookup returns CDR1 DFQATT and CDR2 SNEGSKA (reference sequence). CDR3 in amino acids: CSADKVGSSYNSPLHF. CDR3 DNA: TGCAGTGCGGACAAGGTCGGGAGCTCCTATAATTCACCCCTCCACTTT.

This clonotype has more than one count but fewer than ten. The chain couples TRBV6-1 to TRBJ2-7, with 10 bases fitting TRBD2. CDR1 MNHNS and CDR2 SASEGT come from the germline V gene. After removal of 6 bases from V and 1 base from J, the junction contained 9 bases not matched to a gene. This CDR3 has 16 amino acids. The CDR3 protein is CASSFPSGGGSYEQYF. As DNA, the CDR3 is TGTGCCAGCAGCTTCCCTAGCGGGGGTGGATCCTACGAGCAGTACTTC.

In DNA form, the CDR3 reads TGTGCCAGCTCACCGGACAGGGTGGGCTACGAGCAGTACTTC. Translation: CASSPDRVGYEQYF. The chain joins TRBV18 to TRBJ2-7; 8 bases line up with TRBD1. Germline-derived CDR1 and CDR2 are KGHSH and LQKENI. The junction had 4 bases not matched to a gene; V was cut back by 3 bases and J by 3 bases. The CDR3 runs 14 residues.

V gene TRBV28 combines with J gene TRBJ2-1; D unclear. The CDR3 loop spans 12 amino acids. Per germline, CDR1 MDHEN and CDR2 SYDVKM. Trimming pared 5 bases from V and 10 bases from J, leaving 12 bases between. The DNA for the CDR3 is TGTGCCAGCAGTGTTAAGGGTCGGGAGCAGTTCTTC. Translation gives CASSVKGREQFF.

This clonotype was observed a handful of times. The genes are TRBV6-2 or TRBV6-3 and TRBJ2-5, with D possibly TRBD1 on 6 matching bases. V was clipped by 5 bases and J by 5 bases, with 18 bases between them. The CDR3 spans 15 residues. Germline V gives CDR1 MNHEY, CDR2 SVGEGT. CDR3 region: CASSGTQGVRETQYF. In nucleotides, the CDR3 is TGTGCCAGCAGTGGAACACAGGGAGTAAGGGAGACCCAGTACTTC.

This clonotype was seen a handful of times. The J gene is TRBJ2-1, the V gene TRBV11-2; D possibly corresponds to TRBD2 (6 bases). Trimming shortened V by 0 bases and J by 4 bases, and 10 bases separated the two germline ends. In germline, CDR1 is SGHAT, CDR2 FQNNGV. This CDR3 contains 15 residues. CDR3 loop: CASSLEAGLYNEQFF. CDR3 bases: TGTGCCAGCAGCTTAGAAGCGGGTTTATACAATGAGCAGTTCTTC.

This clonotype occurred a few times. The gene calls are TRBV28 and TRBJ2-5; 8 bases match TRBD2. Germline-derived CDR1 and CDR2 are MDHEN and SYDVKM. Trimming at V came to 4 bases and at J to 4 bases, leaving 8 bases not matched to a gene. This CDR3 contains 15 residues. CDR3 nucleotides: TGTGCCAGCAGTTCCCTCCGGGGGGGCGGAGAGACCCAGTACTTC. This gives the protein CASSSLRGGGETQYF.

There are a few counts of this clonotype. The gene calls are TRBV7-3 and TRBJ2-3; D remains unclear. CDR3 length: 12 residues. CDR1 is SGHTA, CDR2 FQGTGA, per germline. V was pared by 4 bases and J by 1 base, with 3 bases between. CDR3 bases: TGTGCCAGCAGCTCCGGCACAGATACGCAGTATTTT. Protein sequence: CASSSGTDTQYF.

The chain uses TRBV27 and TRBJ1-1; the D gene is possibly TRBD1 (5 bases). This CDR3 spans 18 amino acids. Trimming stripped 0 bases from V and 1 base from J, with 18 bases between. Per germline, CDR1 MNHEY and CDR2 SMNVEV (reference sequence). This CDR3 reads CASSLSRRRGSANTEAFF. As DNA, the CDR3 is TGTGCCAGCAGTTTATCACGTCGTCGGGGCAGTGCGAACACTGAAGCTTTCTTT.

The chain is built from TRBV11-3 and TRBJ2-7, with TRBD1 matching over 9 bases. The CDR3 sequence is 13 residues long. The junction had 1 base not matched to a gene; V was cut back by 4 bases and J by 3 bases. The germline CDR1 and CDR2 sequences are SGHNT and YENEEA. The CDR3 reads CASSWGQGYEQYF. CDR3 in DNA: TGTGCCAGCAGCTGGGGACAGGGCTACGAGCAGTACTTC.

V is TRBV19 and J is TRBJ2-7, with D possibly being TRBD1 (5 bases). V lost 1 base, J lost 5 bases, and 12 bases lay in between. This CDR3 is built from 14 residues. Per germline, CDR1 LNHDA and CDR2 SQIVND (reference sequence). The CDR3 DNA sequence: TGTGCCAGTAGTATAGTGGGCTGGGGCAACGAGCAGTACTTC. Protein product: CASSIVGWGNEQYF.

By frequency in the sample, this clonotype is medium-sized. The chain recombines TRBV20-1 with TRBJ2-7; 12 bases fit TRBD2. The V and J ends lost 2 bases and 5 bases, in that order; junction bases with no gene match: 13. The germline CDR1 and CDR2 sequences are DFQATT and SNEGSKA (reference sequence). CDR3 size: 17 residues. CDR3: CSARLAGGPTRANEQYF. Here the CDR3 DNA reads TGCAGTGCTAGACTAGCGGGAGGGCCTACGCGTGCGAACGAGCAGTACTTC.

This clonotype was recorded a few times. CDR3 in DNA: TGCAGTGCTAGAAAACAGGGGGTTGGCTATGGCTACACCTTC. Translating gives CSARKQGVGYGYTF. The rearrangement links TRBV20-1 to TRBJ1-2; TRBD1 aligns across 8 bases. Looked up from germline, CDR1 is DFQATT and CDR2 is SNEGSKA (reference sequence). CDR3 length: 14 amino acids. V dropped 2 bases and J dropped 4; count of bases not matched to a gene: 6.

V gene TRBV7-2 combines with J gene TRBJ2-5; perhaps TRBD1 as D (5 bases). CDR3 length: 19 residues. Trimming cost V 4 bases and J 2 bases, with 26 bases left between them. Germline V lookup: CDR1 SGHTA, CDR2 FQGNSA. CDR3 loop: CASSSFPRGSRESQETQYF. DNA of the CDR3: TGTGCCAGCAGCTCGTTCCCAAGGGGCAGTAGAGAGTCGCAAGAGACCCAGTACTTC.

The chain employs TRBV5-1 and TRBJ1-2; the match to TRBD1 covers 7 bases. CDR1 is SGHRS, CDR2 YFSETQ, per germline. The CDR3 is made up of 14 amino acids. V lost 0 bases to trimming and J lost 5 bases; unmatched junction nucleotides: 4. The CDR3 spells CASSLDPTGYGYTF. The CDR3 region has the DNA TGCGCCAGCAGCTTGGACCCGACAGGGTATGGCTACACCTTC.

V and J are TRBV7-8 and TRBJ2-5; D remains unclear. Trimming took 4 bases from V and 5 from J, leaving 17 bases between them. Germline CDR1 SGHVS, CDR2 FQNEAQ. This CDR3 is built from 15 residues. The chain's CDR3 is CASSSLGAQEETQYF. Written as DNA, the CDR3 is TGTGCCAGCAGCTCCCTCGGAGCCCAAGAGGAGACCCAGTACTTC.

As for this clonotype: It may be a read error: a sequence one base away is much more abundant. The CDR3, as DNA: TGTGCCAGCAGCTCGGGACCTCAGTCCCAGCATTTT. Translating it yields CASSSGPQSQHF. V is TRBV7-2 and J is TRBJ1-5; D possibly corresponds to TRBD1 (5 bases). Germline V gives CDR1 SGHTA, CDR2 FQGNSA. CDR3 length equals 12 residues.

Notes on this clonotype: The junction differs from germline at one of its ends, possibly a read error. This chain connects TRBV28 to TRBJ2-7, with D unresolved. Germline lookup yields CDR1 MDHEN and CDR2 SYDVKM. This CDR3 contains 15 residues. The DNA of the CDR3 is TGTGTCAGCAGAAACCTAGGCGGTTTAGTGTACGAGCAGTACTTC. It is translated as CVSRNLGGLVYEQYF.

The chain carries TRBV6-1 and TRBJ1-3, with a weak D call TRBD1 (5 bases). Germline V gives CDR1 MNHNS, CDR2 SASEGT. The CDR3 consists of 13 residues. Trimming cost V 8 bases and J 4 bases, with 12 bases left between them. The DNA of the CDR3 is TGTGCCAGCGGGACCCAGCAGGGAAACACCATATATTTT. This encodes CASGTQQGNTIYF.

This chain uses TRBV7-9 with TRBJ2-3, with a tentative D call TRBD2 (6 bases). Germline V gene data show CDR1 as SEHNR and CDR2 as FQNEAQ (reference sequence). The CDR3 is made up of 13 amino acids. Trimming took off 3 bases at V and 14 bases at J, with 18 bases between the two ends. The CDR3 DNA reads TGTGCCAGCAGCTTCGCGGGGTTAGCCCACGGGTATTTT. This codes for CASSFAGLAHGYF.

This clonotype was observed a few times. The rearrangement links TRBV10-1 to TRBJ2-1; TRBD2 matches 9 bases. CDR3 size: 15 residues. Germline V CDR1 and CDR2: WNHNN, SYGVQD (reference sequence). Trimming cost V 10 bases and J 5 bases; bases outside gene matches: 12. The CDR3, as DNA: TGCGCCATTGGGGTGGTAGCGGGGGTACACAATGAGCAGTTCTTC. Translated, it gives CAIGVVAGVHNEQFF.

V usage is TRBV5-1 and J usage is TRBJ1-5; maybe TRBD1 (5 bases). In germline, CDR1 is SGHRS, CDR2 YFSETQ. V was pared by 0 bases and J by 1 base, with 11 bases between. This CDR3 has 16 amino acids. DNA of the CDR3: TGCGCCAGCAGCTTGGGGGGCAGCTGGAGCAATCAGCCCCAGCATTTT. Translating gives CASSLGGSWSNQPQHF.

This clonotype was recorded a few times. The rearrangement joins TRBV6-5 to TRBJ2-7; TRBD2 agrees at 9 bases. Losses at the gene ends were 2 bases for V and 4 bases for J; bases not matched to a gene: 9. This CDR3 has 16 residues. CDR1 is MNHEY and CDR2 is SVGAGI in the germline V gene. The CDR3 reads CASSYLLAGRQYEQYF. In nucleotides, the CDR3 is TGTGCCAGCAGTTACCTGCTAGCGGGGAGACAATACGAGCAGTACTTC.

This clonotype was seen a handful of times. This rearrangement joins TRBV7-8 to TRBJ2-1; 10 bases map to TRBD1. V was pared by 5 bases and J by 7 bases, with 2 bases of the junction left unmatched. CDR1 is SGHVS and CDR2 is FQNEAQ in the germline V gene. The CDR3 is 13 amino acids. The CDR3 DNA sequence: TGTGCCAGCAGCACGGACAGGGGGAATGAGCAGTTCTTC. Translated: CASSTDRGNEQFF.

This clonotype was observed a few times. The rearrangement links TRBV20-1 to TRBJ2-3, with 10 positions matching TRBD1. The CDR3 runs to 15 residues. Germline V gives CDR1 DFQATT, CDR2 SNEGSKA (reference sequence). V dropped 3 bases and J dropped 3; count of bases not matched to a gene: 6. The DNA for the CDR3 is TGCAGTGCTAGGGACCGGGACAGGGGTACAGATACGCAGTATTTT. Residues: CSARDRDRGTDTQYF.